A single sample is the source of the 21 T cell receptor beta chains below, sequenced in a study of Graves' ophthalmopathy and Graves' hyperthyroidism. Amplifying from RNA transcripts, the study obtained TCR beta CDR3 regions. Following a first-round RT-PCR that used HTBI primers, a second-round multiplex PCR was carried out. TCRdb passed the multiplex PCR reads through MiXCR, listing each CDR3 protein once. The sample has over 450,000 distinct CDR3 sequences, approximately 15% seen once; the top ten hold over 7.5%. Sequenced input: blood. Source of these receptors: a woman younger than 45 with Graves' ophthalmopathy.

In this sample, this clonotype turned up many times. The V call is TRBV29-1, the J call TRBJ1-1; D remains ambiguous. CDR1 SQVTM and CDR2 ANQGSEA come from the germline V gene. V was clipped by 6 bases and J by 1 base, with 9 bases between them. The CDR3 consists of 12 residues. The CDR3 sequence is CSVRETNTEAFF. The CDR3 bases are TGCAGCGTGAGAGAAACGAACACTGAAGCTTTCTTT. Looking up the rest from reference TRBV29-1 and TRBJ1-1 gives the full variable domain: SAVISQKPSRDICQRGTSLTIQCQVDSQVTMMFWYRQQPGQSLTLIATANQGSEATYESGFVIDKFPISRPNLTFSTLTVSNMSPEDSSIYLCSVRETNTEAFFGQGTRLTVV.

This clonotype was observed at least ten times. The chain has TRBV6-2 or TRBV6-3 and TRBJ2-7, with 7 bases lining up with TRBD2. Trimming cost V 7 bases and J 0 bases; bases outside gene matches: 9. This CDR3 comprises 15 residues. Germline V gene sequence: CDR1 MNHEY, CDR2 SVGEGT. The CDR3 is CASKKERGSSYEQYF. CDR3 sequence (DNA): TGTGCCAGCAAGAAGGAGCGGGGCAGCTCCTACGAGCAGTACTTC.

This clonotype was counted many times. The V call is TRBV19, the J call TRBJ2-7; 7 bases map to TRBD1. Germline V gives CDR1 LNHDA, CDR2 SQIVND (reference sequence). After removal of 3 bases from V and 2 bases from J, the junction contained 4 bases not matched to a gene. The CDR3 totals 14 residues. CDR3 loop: CASSMQGQTYEQYF. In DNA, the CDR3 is TGTGCCAGTAGTATGCAGGGACAGACCTACGAGCAGTACTTC.

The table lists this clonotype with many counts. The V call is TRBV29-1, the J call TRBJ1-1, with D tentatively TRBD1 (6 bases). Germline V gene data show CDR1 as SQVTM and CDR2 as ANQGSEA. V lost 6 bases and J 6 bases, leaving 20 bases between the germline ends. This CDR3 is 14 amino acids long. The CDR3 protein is CSVVVYREVSEAFF. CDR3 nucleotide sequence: TGCAGCGTCGTGGTCTACAGGGAAGTCTCTGAAGCTTTCTTT.

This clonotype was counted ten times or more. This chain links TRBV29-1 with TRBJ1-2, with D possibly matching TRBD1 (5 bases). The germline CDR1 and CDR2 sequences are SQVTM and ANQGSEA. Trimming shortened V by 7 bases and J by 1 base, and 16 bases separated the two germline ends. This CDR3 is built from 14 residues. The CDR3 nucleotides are TGCAGCGCCACCTCGGGACTCTTTAACTATGGCTACACCTTC. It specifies CSATSGLFNYGYTF.

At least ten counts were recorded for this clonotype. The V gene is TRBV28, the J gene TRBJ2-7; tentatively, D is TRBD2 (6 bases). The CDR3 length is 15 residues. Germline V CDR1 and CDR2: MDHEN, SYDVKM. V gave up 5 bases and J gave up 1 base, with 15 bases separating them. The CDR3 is CASSLNLGLSYEQYF. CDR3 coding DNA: TGTGCCAGCAGTCTTAACCTGGGACTTTCCTACGAGCAGTACTTC. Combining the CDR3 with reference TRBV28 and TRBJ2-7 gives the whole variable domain DVKVTQSSRYLVKRTGEKVFLECVQDMDHENMFWYRQDPGLGLRLIYFSYDVKMKEKGDIPEGYSVSREKKERFSLILESASTNQTSMYLCASSLNLGLSYEQYFGPGTRLTVT.

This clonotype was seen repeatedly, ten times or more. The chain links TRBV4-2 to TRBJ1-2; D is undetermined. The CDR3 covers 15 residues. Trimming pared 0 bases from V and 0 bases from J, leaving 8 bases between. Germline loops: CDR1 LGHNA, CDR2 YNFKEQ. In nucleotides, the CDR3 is TGTGCCAGCAGCCAAGAGGGCAACACTAACTATGGCTACACCTTC. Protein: CASSQEGNTNYGYTF.

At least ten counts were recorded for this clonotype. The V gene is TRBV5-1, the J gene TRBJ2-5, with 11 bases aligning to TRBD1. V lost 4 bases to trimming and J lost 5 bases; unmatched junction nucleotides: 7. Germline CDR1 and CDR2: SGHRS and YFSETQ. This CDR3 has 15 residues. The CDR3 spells CASSLGQGAGETQYF. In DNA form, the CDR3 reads TGCGCCAGCAGCCTAGGACAGGGGGCCGGGGAGACCCAGTACTTC.

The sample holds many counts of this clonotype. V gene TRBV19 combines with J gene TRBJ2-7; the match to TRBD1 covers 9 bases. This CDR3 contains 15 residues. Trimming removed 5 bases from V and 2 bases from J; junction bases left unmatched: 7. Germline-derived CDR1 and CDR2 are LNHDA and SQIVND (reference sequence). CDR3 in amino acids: CASSPGTGTPYEQYF. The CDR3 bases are TGTGCCAGTAGTCCTGGGACAGGGACGCCCTACGAGCAGTACTTC.

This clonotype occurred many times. The CDR3: CASSPHADQPQHF. The DNA for the CDR3 is TGTGCCAGCAGCCCCCATGCGGATCAGCCCCAGCATTTT. The V call is TRBV7-2, the J call TRBJ1-5, with unresolved D. The CDR3 length is 13 residues. CDR1 and CDR2 (germline): SGHTA, FQGNSA. The V and J ends lost 5 bases and 5 bases respectively, with 10 bases between them.

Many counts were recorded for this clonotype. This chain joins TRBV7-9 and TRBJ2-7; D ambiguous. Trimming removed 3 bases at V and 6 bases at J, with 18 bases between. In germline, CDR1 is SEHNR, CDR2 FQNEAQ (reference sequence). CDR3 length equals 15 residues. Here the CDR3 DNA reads TGTGCCAGCAGCTTCCCCCCGGGCTCTTCGGTCGAGCAGTACTTC. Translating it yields CASSFPPGSSVEQYF.

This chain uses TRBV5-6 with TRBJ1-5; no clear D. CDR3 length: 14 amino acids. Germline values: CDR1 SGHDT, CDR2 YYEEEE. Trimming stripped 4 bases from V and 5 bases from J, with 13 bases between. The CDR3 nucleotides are TGTGCCAGCAGCGGAGGATTAAGGGATCAGCCCCAGCATTTT. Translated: CASSGGLRDQPQHF.

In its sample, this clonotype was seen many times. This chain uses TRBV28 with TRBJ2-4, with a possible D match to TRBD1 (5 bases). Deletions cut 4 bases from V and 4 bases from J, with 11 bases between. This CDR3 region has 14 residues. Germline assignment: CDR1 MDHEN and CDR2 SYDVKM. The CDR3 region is CASSSVRQKNIQYF. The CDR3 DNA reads TGTGCCAGCAGTTCTGTGAGACAGAAAAACATTCAGTACTTC. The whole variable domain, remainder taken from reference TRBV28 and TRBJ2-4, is DVKVTQSSRYLVKRTGEKVFLECVQDMDHENMFWYRQDPGLGLRLIYFSYDVKMKEKGDIPEGYSVSREKKERFSLILESASTNQTSMYLCASSSVRQKNIQYFGAGTRLSVL.

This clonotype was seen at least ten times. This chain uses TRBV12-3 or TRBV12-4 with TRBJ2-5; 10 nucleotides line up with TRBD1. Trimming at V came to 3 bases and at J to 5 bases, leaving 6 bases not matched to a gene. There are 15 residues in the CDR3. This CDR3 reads CASSFSGQGLETQYF. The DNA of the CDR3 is TGTGCCAGCAGTTTCTCGGGACAGGGGCTGGAGACCCAGTACTTC.

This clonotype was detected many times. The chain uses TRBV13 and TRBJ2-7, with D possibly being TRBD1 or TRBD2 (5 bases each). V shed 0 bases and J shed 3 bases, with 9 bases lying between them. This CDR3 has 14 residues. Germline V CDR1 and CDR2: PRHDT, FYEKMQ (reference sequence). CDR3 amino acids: CASSLGRGNYEQYF. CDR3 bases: TGTGCCAGCAGCTTAGGGAGGGGAAACTACGAGCAGTACTTC.

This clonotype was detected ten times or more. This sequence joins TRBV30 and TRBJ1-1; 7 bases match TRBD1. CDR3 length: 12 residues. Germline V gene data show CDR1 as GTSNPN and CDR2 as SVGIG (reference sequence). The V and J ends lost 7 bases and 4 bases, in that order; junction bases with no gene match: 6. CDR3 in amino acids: CASMQGGTEAFF. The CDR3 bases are TGTGCCTCGATGCAGGGGGGCACTGAAGCTTTCTTT.

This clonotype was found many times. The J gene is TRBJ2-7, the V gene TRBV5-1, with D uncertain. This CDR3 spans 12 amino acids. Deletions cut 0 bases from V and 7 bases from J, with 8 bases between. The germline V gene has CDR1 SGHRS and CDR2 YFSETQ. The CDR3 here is CASSLEYQEQYF. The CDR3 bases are TGCGCCAGCAGCTTGGAGTATCAGGAGCAGTACTTC.

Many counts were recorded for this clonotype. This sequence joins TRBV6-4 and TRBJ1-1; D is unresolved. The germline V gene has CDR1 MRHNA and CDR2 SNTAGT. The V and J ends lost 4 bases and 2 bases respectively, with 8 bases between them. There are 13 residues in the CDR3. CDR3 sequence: CASSAGANTEAFF. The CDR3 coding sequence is TGTGCCAGCAGTGCAGGAGCCAACACTGAAGCTTTCTTT.

Here the CDR3 reads CASSPIRGRKNIQYF. CDR3 in DNA: TGTGCCAGCTCACCTATCAGGGGGCGGAAAAACATTCAGTACTTC. The chain employs TRBV18 and TRBJ2-4, with TRBD1 matching over 8 bases. Germline values: CDR1 KGHSH, CDR2 LQKENI. V dropped 3 bases and J dropped 4; count of bases not matched to a gene: 5. CDR3 length: 15 residues.

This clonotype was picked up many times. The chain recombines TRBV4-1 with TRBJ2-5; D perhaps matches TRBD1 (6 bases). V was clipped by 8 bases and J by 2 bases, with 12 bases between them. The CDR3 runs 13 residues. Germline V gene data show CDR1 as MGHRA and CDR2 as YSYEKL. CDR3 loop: CASARTVQETQYF. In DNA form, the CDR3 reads TGCGCCAGCGCCCGGACAGTTCAAGAGACCCAGTACTTC.

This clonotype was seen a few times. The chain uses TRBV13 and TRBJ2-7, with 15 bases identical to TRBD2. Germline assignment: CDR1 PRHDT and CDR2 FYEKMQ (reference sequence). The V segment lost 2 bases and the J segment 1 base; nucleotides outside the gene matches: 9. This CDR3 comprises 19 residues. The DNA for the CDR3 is TGTGCCAGCAGCTTAATGGGACTAGCGGGAGGAAAGAGGTCCTACGAGCAGTACTTC. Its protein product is CASSLMGLAGGKRSYEQYF.